The clone carrying this T cell receptor (beta chain) was seen a few times. As yet, its antigen is unknown. One end of the junction varies from germline; a read error may be responsible. The unsorted libraries were prepared from 2 million PBMCs (stored at -80 C). This sample is part of a study of neurological immune-mediated disorders. The method for making cDNA was 5'RACE, and it used 10-nucleotide random UMIs. A single record per CDR3 protein comes from TCRdb applying MiXCR to the 5' RACE reads. The sample has some 30,000 distinct CDR3 sequences; 21% are singletons. The CDR3 loop spans 14 amino acids. CDR1 KGHDR and CDR2 SFDVKD come from the germline V gene. Study-level findings and limits: While HTLV-1-associated myelopathy showed the greatest TCR clonal expansion, multiple sclerosis showed the least, falling below healthy controls.

This TCR derives from a woman aged 55-69 years in good health. Sequencing input: PBMCs. The chain employs TRBV24-1 and TRBJ2-1, with D perhaps being TRBD1 or TRBD2 (5 bases each). The chain's CDR3 is CATSRRGAYNERFF. The DNA of the CDR3 is TGTGCCACCAGTCGACGGGGCGCCTACAATGAGCGGTTCTTC.